This T cell receptor beta chain came from a study of blood T cells in healthy people across ages. Trimming removed 1 base at V and 7 bases at J, with 10 bases between. Germline CDR1 reads LGHDT; CDR2 reads YNNKEL (reference sequence). The CDR3 runs to 13 residues. This clonotype counts as medium-sized (0.01 to 0.1%). What it binds is not known. The donors, healthy Caucasians from Russia, were aged about 6 to 100. General study results and limits: There were more naive CD4+ cells and higher diversity in long-lived donors than in aged donors.

PCR was performed a second time for roughly 7 to 11 cycles using a sample-barcoded 5' primer and a J-beta primer mix. TCRdb reprocessed the 5' RACE reads with MiXCR, giving one entry per CDR3 protein. The table records about 640,000 distinct CDR3 sequences, approximately 40% of them present only once. Sequenced: blood. The clonotype was recovered from an elderly man in good health. V gene TRBV3-1 combines with J gene TRBJ2-5; D is unresolved. The CDR3 bases are TGTGCCAGCAGCCAAGTCCCTAAGGGGACCCAGTACTTC. Translating it yields CASSQVPKGTQYF.